This T cell receptor beta chain came from a study of T cells in Graves' hyperthyroidism and ophthalmopathy. CDR1 SGHRS and CDR2 YFSETQ come from the germline V gene. The CDR3 runs to 15 residues. With 4 bases removed from V and 3 bases from J, the gap between germline ends came to 14 bases. There were TCR beta CDR3 regions amplified from RNA transcripts. First-round RT-PCR of the TCR CDR3 relied on the HTBI primer set. One entry per CDR3 protein results from TCRdb running MiXCR on the multiplex PCR reads. This table has more than 350,000 distinct CDR3 sequences, 14% to 15% appearing once. This clonotype was observed many times.

The sequence came from a woman in her twenties or thirties with Graves' hyperthyroidism. Sequences were obtained from blood. The chain is built from TRBV5-1 and TRBJ2-1; D may be TRBD1 (6 bases). The CDR3 DNA reads as TGCGCCAGCAGCGCACAGGTAGGGGGCTACAATGAGCAGTTCTTC. Translated: CASSAQVGGYNEQFF.